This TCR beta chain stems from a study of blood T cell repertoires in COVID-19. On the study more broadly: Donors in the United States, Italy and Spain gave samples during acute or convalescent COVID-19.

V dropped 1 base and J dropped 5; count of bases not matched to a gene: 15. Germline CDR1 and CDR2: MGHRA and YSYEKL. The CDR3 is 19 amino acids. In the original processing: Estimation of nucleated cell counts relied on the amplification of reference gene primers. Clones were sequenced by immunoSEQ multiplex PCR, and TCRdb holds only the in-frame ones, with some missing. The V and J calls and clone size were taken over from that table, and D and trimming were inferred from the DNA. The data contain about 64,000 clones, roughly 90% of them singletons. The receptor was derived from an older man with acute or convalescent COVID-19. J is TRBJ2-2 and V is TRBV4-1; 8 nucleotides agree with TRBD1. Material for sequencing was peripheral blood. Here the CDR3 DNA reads TGCGCCAGCAGCCAAGCCGACGCTGGTCGGACAGGGCGAACCGGGGAGCTGTTTTTT. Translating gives CASSQADAGRTGRTGELFF.